In its sample, the clone carrying this T cell receptor (beta chain) was seen a few times. Its antigen is undetermined. This entry belongs to a study of T cell repertoires in cytomegalovirus infection. About the research overall: From public TCR beta signatures came an indication of both CMV infection and matching HLA type. Findings and caveats of the study: Ex vivo responses were dominated by HLA-C-restricted CMV-specific TCR beta clonotypes. Identification of carriers of CMV plus the relevant HLA was achieved through cumulative public TCR beta family frequency.

TCRdb re-called the reads through MiXCR, storing one row per CDR3 protein. The sample lists 50,000 to 55,000 distinct CDR3 sequences; roughly a fifth were seen once. Deletions cut 2 bases from V and 3 bases from J, with 11 bases between. The CDR3 extends over 14 amino acids. The source was CD8+ T cells from cultured PBMCs, collected from culture after CMV antigen stimulation. This clonotype was sampled from a human donor in good health (CMV status not recorded). Some clones in this sample may be carry-over from other donors' samples. The V call is TRBV12-3 or TRBV12-4, the J call TRBJ2-7; D tentatively reads TRBD1 or TRBD2 (5 bases each). Here the CDR3 DNA reads TGTGCCAGCAGTTTAACGGGGCACATCTACGAGCAGTACTTC. Its protein is CASSLTGHIYEQYF.